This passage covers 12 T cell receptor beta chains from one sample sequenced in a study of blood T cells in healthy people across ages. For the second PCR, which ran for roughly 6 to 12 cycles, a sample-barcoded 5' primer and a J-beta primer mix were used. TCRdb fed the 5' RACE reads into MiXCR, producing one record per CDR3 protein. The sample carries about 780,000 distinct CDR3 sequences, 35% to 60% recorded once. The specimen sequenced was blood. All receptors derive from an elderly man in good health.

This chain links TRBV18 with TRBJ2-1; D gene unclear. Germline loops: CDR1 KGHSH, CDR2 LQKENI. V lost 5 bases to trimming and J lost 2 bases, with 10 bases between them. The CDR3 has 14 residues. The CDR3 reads CASSKDEAYNEQFF. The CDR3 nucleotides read TGTGCCAGCTCAAAAGATGAGGCCTACAATGAGCAGTTCTTC.

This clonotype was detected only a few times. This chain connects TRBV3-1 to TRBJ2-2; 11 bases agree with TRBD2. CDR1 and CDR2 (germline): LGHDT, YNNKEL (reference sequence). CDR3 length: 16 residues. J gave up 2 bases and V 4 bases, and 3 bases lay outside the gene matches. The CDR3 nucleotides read TGTGCCAGCAGCCGAGGGACTAGCGGAAACACCGGGGAGCTGTTTTTT. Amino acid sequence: CASSRGTSGNTGELFF.

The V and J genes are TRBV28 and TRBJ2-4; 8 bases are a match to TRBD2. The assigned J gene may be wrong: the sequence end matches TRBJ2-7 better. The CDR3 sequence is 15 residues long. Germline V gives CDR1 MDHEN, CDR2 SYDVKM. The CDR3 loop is CASSPLRGDLYEQYF. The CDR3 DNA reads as TGTGCCAGCAGTCCCCTGCGGGGGGATCTCTACGAGCAGTACTTC.

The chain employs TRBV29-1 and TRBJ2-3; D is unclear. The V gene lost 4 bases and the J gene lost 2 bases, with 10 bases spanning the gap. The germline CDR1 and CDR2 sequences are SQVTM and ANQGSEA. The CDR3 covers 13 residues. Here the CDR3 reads CSVGGRDTDTQYF. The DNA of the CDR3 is TGCAGCGTTGGCGGCCGAGACACAGATACGCAGTATTTT.

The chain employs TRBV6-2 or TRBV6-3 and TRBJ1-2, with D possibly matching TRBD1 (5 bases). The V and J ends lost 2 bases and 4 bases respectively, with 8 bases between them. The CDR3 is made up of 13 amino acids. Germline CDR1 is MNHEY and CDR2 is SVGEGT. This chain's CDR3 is CASSYGTSYGYTF. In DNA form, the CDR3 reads TGTGCCAGCAGTTACGGGACCAGCTATGGCTACACCTTC.

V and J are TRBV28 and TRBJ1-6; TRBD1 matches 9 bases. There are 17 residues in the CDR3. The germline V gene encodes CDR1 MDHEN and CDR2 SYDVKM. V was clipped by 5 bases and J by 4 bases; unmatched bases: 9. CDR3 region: CASSLPSGTGYNSPLHF. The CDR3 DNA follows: TGTGCCAGCAGTCTCCCCTCGGGGACAGGGTATAATTCACCCCTCCACTTT.

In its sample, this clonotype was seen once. CDR3 bases: TGCAGCGTTCAGGCTAGCGGGAGCCCCAACACCGGGGAGCTGTTTTTT. It codes for CSVQASGSPNTGELFF. The chain has TRBV29-1 and TRBJ2-2; 10 bases line up with TRBD2. V shed 5 bases, J shed 2 bases, and the junction held 8 bases outside the gene matches. The CDR3 length is 16 residues. Germline V gene lookup returns CDR1 SQVTM and CDR2 ANQGSEA.

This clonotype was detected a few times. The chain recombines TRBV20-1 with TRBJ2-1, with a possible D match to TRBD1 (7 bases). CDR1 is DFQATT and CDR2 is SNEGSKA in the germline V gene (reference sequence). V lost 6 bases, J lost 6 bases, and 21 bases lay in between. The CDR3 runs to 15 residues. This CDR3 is CSAIRGAGGSNEQFF. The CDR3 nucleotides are TGCAGTGCCATTAGGGGGGCAGGGGGGAGCAATGAGCAGTTCTTC.

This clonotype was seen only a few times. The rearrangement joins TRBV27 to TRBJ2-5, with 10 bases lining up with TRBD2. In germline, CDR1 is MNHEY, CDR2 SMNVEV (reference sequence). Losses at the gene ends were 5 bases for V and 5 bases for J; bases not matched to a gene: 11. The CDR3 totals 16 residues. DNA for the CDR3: TGTGCCAGCAGTAACATCAGCGGGAGGGCCAAGGAGACCCAGTACTTC. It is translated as CASSNISGRAKETQYF.

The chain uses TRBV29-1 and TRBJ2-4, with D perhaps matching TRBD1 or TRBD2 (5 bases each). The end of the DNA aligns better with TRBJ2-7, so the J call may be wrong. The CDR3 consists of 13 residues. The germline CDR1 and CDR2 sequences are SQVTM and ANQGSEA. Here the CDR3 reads CSVESVGPSEQYF. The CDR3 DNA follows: TGCAGCGTTGAATCGGTGGGACCTAGCGAGCAGTACTTC.

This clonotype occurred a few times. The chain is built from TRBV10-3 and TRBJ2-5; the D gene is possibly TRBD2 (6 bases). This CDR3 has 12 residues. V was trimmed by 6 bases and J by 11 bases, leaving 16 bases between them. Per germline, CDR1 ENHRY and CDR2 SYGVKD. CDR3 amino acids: CAIRGDVREQYF. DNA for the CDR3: TGTGCCATCAGGGGGGACGTTCGGGAGCAGTACTTC.

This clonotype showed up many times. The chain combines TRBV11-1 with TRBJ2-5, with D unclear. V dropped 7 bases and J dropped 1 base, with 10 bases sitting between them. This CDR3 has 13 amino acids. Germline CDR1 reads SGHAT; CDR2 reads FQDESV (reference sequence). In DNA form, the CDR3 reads TGTGCCAGCATGGGGTTACTCCAAGAGACCCAGTACTTC. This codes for CASMGLLQETQYF.